The 14 T cell receptor beta chains reported below all come from one sample, sequenced in a study of neurological immune-mediated disorders. One entry per CDR3 protein, called by TCRdb with MiXCR from the 5' RACE reads. The sample includes roughly 60,000 distinct CDR3 sequences, about 10% of them seen just once. The source material was PBMCs. All receptors come from a man aged 60 to 69 in good health.

This clonotype was seen at least ten times. The rearrangement uses TRBV20-1 and TRBJ1-2; unclear D gene. V shed 3 bases and J shed 4 bases, with 15 bases lying between them. CDR3 length: 14 amino acids. The germline gives CDR1 DFQATT, CDR2 SNEGSKA (reference sequence). In DNA, the CDR3 is TGCAGTGCTAGTCTCCAGCCCGTTGGCTATGGCTACACCTTC. This sequence encodes CSASLQPVGYGYTF.

A few counts support this clonotype. Given a much more abundant clone one base away, this may be a read error. V is TRBV7-2 and J is TRBJ2-7, with no clear D. Germline V gene data show CDR1 as SGHTA and CDR2 as FQGNSA. Trimming left V 5 bases short and J 4 bases short, with 9 bases between. The CDR3 is 12 amino acids. The CDR3 region is CASSHRAYEQYF. DNA of the CDR3: TGTGCCAGCAGCCACCGCGCATACGAGCAGTACTTC. Filled out from reference TRBV7-2 and TRBJ2-7, the complete variable domain reads GAGVSQSPSNKVTEKGKDVELRCDPISGHTALYWYRQSLGQGLEFLIYFQGNSAPDKSGLPSDRFSAERTGGSVSTLTIQRTQQEDSAVYLCASSHRAYEQYFGPGTRLTVT.

There are a few counts of this clonotype. The chain joins TRBV11-2 to TRBJ1-5; possible D gene TRBD1, 5 bases. This CDR3 spans 15 amino acids. Germline V gene lookup returns CDR1 SGHAT and CDR2 FQNNGV. V was pared by 0 bases and J by 5 bases, with 11 bases between. The CDR3 sequence: CASSLEAGGDQPQHF. The CDR3 DNA is TGTGCCAGCAGCTTAGAAGCGGGAGGGGATCAGCCCCAGCATTTT.

The chain couples TRBV6-2 or TRBV6-3 to TRBJ2-7, with D possibly being TRBD1 or TRBD2 (5 bases each). Trimming pared 2 bases from V and 2 bases from J, leaving 13 bases between. Per germline, CDR1 MNHEY and CDR2 SVGEGT. The CDR3 contains 15 residues. The CDR3 DNA sequence: TGTGCCAGCAGTTACGGGACGGCTCAAGCCTACGAGCAGTACTTC. Its translation: CASSYGTAQAYEQYF.

CDR3 sequence: CASSLVGLHNEQFF. In DNA form, the CDR3 reads TGTGCCAGCAGCTTAGTGGGCCTCCACAATGAGCAGTTCTTC. V usage is TRBV7-9 and J usage is TRBJ2-1; D is undetermined. The V end lost 1 base, the J end lost 5 bases, and 9 bases lay between the germline ends. Germline loops: CDR1 SEHNR, CDR2 FQNEAQ (reference sequence). CDR3 length: 14 amino acids.

Ten or more counts support this clonotype. The genes are TRBV7-9 and TRBJ2-5; D may be TRBD2 (6 bases). Trimming cost V 4 bases and J 5 bases, with 11 bases left between them. From germline, CDR1 is SEHNR and CDR2 FQNEAQ (reference sequence). The CDR3 length is 13 residues. The CDR3 DNA reads TGTGCCAGCAGCTACCGGCGGGGCGAGACCCAGTACTTC. Translation gives CASSYRRGETQYF.

This clonotype was counted ten times or more. The chain joins TRBV5-1 to TRBJ1-2; no reliable D call. CDR3 length: 13 residues. In germline, CDR1 is SGHRS, CDR2 YFSETQ. With 6 bases removed from V and 2 bases from J, the gap between germline ends came to 11 bases. CDR3 region: CASKDGQNYGYTF. DNA for the CDR3: TGCGCCAGCAAGGACGGGCAGAACTATGGCTACACCTTC.

This clonotype was seen ten or more times. The rearrangement links TRBV27 to TRBJ2-2, with TRBD1 identical over 7 bases. The CDR3 sequence is 15 residues long. Trimming at V came to 5 bases and at J to 2 bases, leaving 5 bases not matched to a gene. The germline CDR1 and CDR2 sequences are MNHEY and SMNVEV (reference sequence). Written as DNA, the CDR3 is TGTGCCAGCAGTGGATGGGACAGAAACACCGGGGAGCTGTTTTTT. Its translation: CASSGWDRNTGELFF.

This clonotype has a count of ten or more. The chain has TRBV10-3 and TRBJ2-7, with 7 bases identical to TRBD2. The CDR3 contains 13 residues. CDR1 is ENHRY and CDR2 is SYGVKD in the germline V gene. The V gene end was trimmed by 10 bases and the J gene end by 2 bases; junction bases not matched to a gene: 8. The CDR3 region has the DNA TGTGCCACCGGGGAGGGTAGCGCCTACGAGCAGTACTTC. Protein: CATGEGSAYEQYF.

Ten or more counts support this clonotype. The chain recombines TRBV6-5 with TRBJ2-3; D tentatively fits TRBD1 or TRBD2 (6 bases each). The V and J ends lost 0 bases and 14 bases respectively, with 27 bases between them. CDR3 length: 17 amino acids. Looked up from germline, CDR1 is MNHEY and CDR2 is SVGAGI. This CDR3 reads CASSYSLVMLRGTEVYF. DNA of the CDR3: TGTGCCAGCAGTTACTCGTTGGTGATGTTAAGGGGGACTGAAGTGTATTTT.

At least ten counts were recorded for this clonotype. J is TRBJ1-4 and V is TRBV5-6, with 8 bases fitting TRBD1. CDR1 is SGHDT, CDR2 YYEEEE, per germline. The junction had 9 bases not matched to a gene; V was cut back by 1 base and J by 7 bases. This CDR3 comprises 16 residues. As DNA, the CDR3 is TGTGCCAGCAGCTTGCCACCAGGGGGCAGGACTGAAAAACTGTTTTTT. Protein: CASSLPPGGRTEKLFF.

This clonotype was recorded at least ten times. This rearrangement joins TRBV5-1 to TRBJ1-4, with D possibly TRBD1 on 6 matching bases. The CDR3 contains 14 residues. The germline CDR1 and CDR2 sequences are SGHRS and YFSETQ. V shed 2 bases and J shed 8 bases, with 13 bases lying between them. The CDR3 protein is CASSFQGIMEKLFF. The CDR3 bases are TGCGCCAGCAGCTTTCAGGGGATTATGGAAAAACTGTTTTTT.

This clonotype has ten or more counts. The chain carries TRBV20-1 and TRBJ2-5; D remains ambiguous. Germline loops: CDR1 DFQATT, CDR2 SNEGSKA (reference sequence). CDR3 length equals 13 residues. V shed 1 base and J shed 1 base, with 7 bases lying between them. The CDR3 is CSARGRPQETQYF. The CDR3 DNA follows: TGCAGTGCTAGAGGGCGGCCCCAAGAGACCCAGTACTTC.

This clonotype was counted many times. The chain employs TRBV5-1 and TRBJ1-2; TRBD1 is a possible D gene (5 bases). The CDR3 is 12 amino acids. V was clipped by 4 bases and J by 5 bases, with 9 bases between them. Germline V gene sequence: CDR1 SGHRS, CDR2 YFSETQ. The CDR3 region has the DNA TGCGCCAGCAGCACTCAGGGATATGGCTACACCTTC. It translates to CASSTQGYGYTF.